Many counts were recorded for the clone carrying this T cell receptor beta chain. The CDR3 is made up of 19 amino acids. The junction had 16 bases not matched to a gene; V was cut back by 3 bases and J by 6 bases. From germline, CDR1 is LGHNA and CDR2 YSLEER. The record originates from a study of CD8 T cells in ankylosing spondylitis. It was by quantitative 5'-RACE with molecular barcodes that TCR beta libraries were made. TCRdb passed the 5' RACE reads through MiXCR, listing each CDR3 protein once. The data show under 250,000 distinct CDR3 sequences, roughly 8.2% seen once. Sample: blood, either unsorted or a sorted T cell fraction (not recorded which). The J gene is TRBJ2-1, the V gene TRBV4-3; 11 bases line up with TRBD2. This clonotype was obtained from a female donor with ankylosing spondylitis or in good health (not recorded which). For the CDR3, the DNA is TGCGCCAGCAGCCAGACGGGACTAGCGGAGGGGCCGGTTGGCAATGAGCAGTTCTTC. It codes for CASSQTGLAEGPVGNEQFF.